A single sample gave rise to the 18 T cell receptor beta chains below, sequenced in a study of T cells after yellow fever vaccination. TCRdb re-called the 5' RACE reads with MiXCR, one entry per CDR3 protein. Among 100,000 to 150,000 distinct CDR3 sequences listed, approximately 9% were seen once. Sequences were derived from CD8+ T cells sorted from PBMCs, sampled on the day of the yellow fever booster vaccination. These receptors came from a man between 18 and 29 years old who received the YFV17D yellow fever vaccine.

Here the CDR3 DNA reads TGTGCCAGCAGCTTAGTGGGGTGGACCCAGTACTTC. It translates to CASSLVGWTQYF. The J gene is TRBJ2-5, the V gene TRBV7-9, with D unresolved. Germline-derived CDR1 and CDR2 are SEHNR and FQNEAQ (reference sequence). This CDR3 is built from 12 residues. Between the trimmed V and J ends, which lost 1 base and 7 bases, there was a span of 7 bases.

This chain connects TRBV6-5 to TRBJ2-7; D remains unclear. Trimming took off 0 bases at V and 2 bases at J, with 11 bases between the two ends. The CDR3 is 15 residues long. CDR1 and CDR2 from the germline V gene are MNHEY and SVGAGI. The CDR3 spells CASSYSQTLPYEQYF. The CDR3 DNA reads TGTGCCAGCAGTTACTCTCAGACGCTTCCCTACGAGCAGTACTTC.

The chain has TRBV12-3 or TRBV12-4 and TRBJ2-5; perhaps TRBD2 as D (6 bases). This CDR3 is built from 15 residues. Trimming took 6 bases from V and 6 from J, leaving 20 bases between them. This CDR3 reads CASSRGTPVGKTQYF. CDR3 nucleotides: TGTGCCAGCAGCCGCGGGACTCCCGTAGGAAAGACCCAGTACTTC.

This clonotype was detected a few times. J is TRBJ2-5 and V is TRBV10-3; possibly TRBD2 for D (7 bases). Germline values: CDR1 ENHRY, CDR2 SYGVKD. Trimming cost V 6 bases and J 7 bases, with 18 bases left between them. The CDR3 sequence is 14 residues long. The CDR3 reads CAIRMDSPGGTQYF. DNA for the CDR3: TGTGCCATCAGGATGGACAGTCCGGGGGGGACCCAGTACTTC.

The chain links TRBV10-3 to TRBJ2-7; TRBD1 aligns across 9 bases. The CDR3 is 13 residues long. After removal of 5 bases from V and 3 bases from J, the junction contained 2 bases not matched to a gene. Germline lookup yields CDR1 ENHRY and CDR2 SYGVKD. This chain's CDR3 is CAISLDRGYEQYF. The CDR3 nucleotides are TGTGCCATCAGTTTGGACAGGGGCTACGAGCAGTACTTC.

This clonotype was found many times. The chain uses TRBV14 and TRBJ2-4, with D perhaps matching TRBD1 (5 bases). Per the germline V gene, CDR1 is SGHDN and CDR2 is FVKESK. V was cut by 1 base and J by 2 bases, with 9 bases left in between. The CDR3 loop spans 15 amino acids. The CDR3 loop is CASSQAQGTKNIQYF. In nucleotides, the CDR3 is TGTGCCAGCAGCCAAGCTCAGGGTACCAAAAACATTCAGTACTTC. Supplemented by reference TRBV14 and TRBJ2-4, the full variable domain reads EAGVTQFPSHSVIEKGQTVTLRCDPISGHDNLYWYRRVMGKEIKFLLHFVKESKQDESGMPNNRFLAERTGGTYSTLKVQPAELEDSGVYFCASSQAQGTKNIQYFGAGTRLSVL.

This clonotype was seen just once. This chain connects TRBV7-9 to TRBJ2-5; D ambiguous. Deletions cut 4 bases from V and 1 base from J, with 16 bases between. Germline-derived CDR1 and CDR2 are SEHNR and FQNEAQ (reference sequence). There are 16 residues in the CDR3. The CDR3 coding sequence is TGTGCCAGCAGCTCTCCGGCAGGCCAGGCCCAAGAGACCCAGTACTTC. This codes for CASSSPAGQAQETQYF.

This clonotype came up a few times. The rearrangement joins TRBV24-1 to TRBJ2-3; maybe TRBD2 (5 bases). This CDR3 has 16 amino acids. Germline CDR1 and CDR2: KGHDR and SFDVKD. V was shortened by 4 bases and J by 0 bases, with 13 bases between the two germline ends. CDR3 DNA: TGTGCCACCAGTGACCCGAGGGCCGCTAGCACAGATACGCAGTATTTT. The encoded protein is CATSDPRAASTDTQYF.

There are a few counts of this clonotype. The rearrangement uses TRBV4-2 and TRBJ2-7; 8 bases are shared with TRBD2. Germline V lookup: CDR1 LGHNA, CDR2 YNFKEQ. CDR3 length: 17 amino acids. Germline trimming cut 4 bases from V and 4 bases from J; bases unmatched to any gene: 15. CDR3 region: CASSPGGGQRAYYEQYV. For the CDR3, the DNA is TGTGCCAGCAGCCCCGGGGGGGGGCAAAGAGCATATTACGAGCAGTACGTC.

This chain links TRBV3-1 with TRBJ1-2; D not certain. The CDR3 sequence is 15 residues long. CDR1 is LGHDT, CDR2 YNNKEL, per germline (reference sequence). V shed 4 bases and J shed 0 bases, with 12 bases lying between them. The CDR3, as DNA: TGTGCCAGCAGCCCACGGACGGAGCCTAACTATGGCTACACCTTC. Translated, it gives CASSPRTEPNYGYTF.

V and J are TRBV14 and TRBJ2-7; 9 positions match TRBD1. The V segment lost 3 bases and the J segment 6 bases; nucleotides outside the gene matches: 6. The CDR3 is 14 amino acids. Germline-derived CDR1 and CDR2 are SGHDN and FVKESK. Written as DNA, the CDR3 is TGTGCCAGCAGCCACCGGGACAGGGATTTCGAGCAGTACGTC. It is translated as CASSHRDRDFEQYV.

This clonotype was seen at least ten times. V is TRBV5-1 and J is TRBJ2-5; no definite D call. The CDR3 length is 13 residues. From germline, CDR1 is SGHRS and CDR2 YFSETQ. The V end lost 5 bases, the J end lost 1 base, and 9 bases lay between the germline ends. DNA for the CDR3: TGCGCCAGCAGTTGGAGTTTCCAAGAGACCCAGTACTTC. It encodes CASSWSFQETQYF.

V gene TRBV4-2 combines with J gene TRBJ2-1; 9 positions agree with TRBD2. The germline V gene encodes CDR1 LGHNA and CDR2 YNFKEQ. With 4 bases clipped from V and 9 bases from J, the junction kept 7 bases outside the gene matches. This CDR3 has 14 residues. In DNA form, the CDR3 reads TGTGCCAGCAGCCTTTCTAGCGGGGAATTTGAGCAGTTCTTC. Amino acid sequence: CASSLSSGEFEQFF.

This clonotype turned up a few times. V usage is TRBV12-3 or TRBV12-4 and J usage is TRBJ2-7; D tentatively fits TRBD1 or TRBD2 (6 bases each). V lost 5 bases to trimming and J lost 3 bases, with 11 bases between them. The CDR3 is made up of 13 amino acids. The CDR3 DNA reads TGTGCCAGCAGTACAGGAGGGGGCTACGAGCAGTACGTC. This translates into CASSTGGGYEQYV.

The rearrangement uses TRBV27 and TRBJ1-1; weak D call: TRBD1 (6 bases). CDR1 is MNHEY and CDR2 is SMNVEV in the germline V gene (reference sequence). V was cut by 6 bases and J by 0 bases, with 17 bases left in between. CDR3 length equals 16 residues. The CDR3, as DNA: TGTGCCAGCAGACCGCTTTATGGGGGCATGAACACTGAAGCTTTCTTT. Amino acids: CASRPLYGGMNTEAFF.

V gene TRBV7-9 combines with J gene TRBJ1-6, with D unclear. CDR1 is SEHNR, CDR2 FQNEAQ, per germline (reference sequence). The length of the CDR3 is 16 residues. Trimming took 8 bases from V and 1 from J, leaving 15 bases between them. The CDR3 DNA reads as TGTGCCAGCTCGGCAGTCAGGCCTTCCTATAATTCACCCCTCCACTTT. Translation gives CASSAVRPSYNSPLHF.

In this sample, this clonotype turned up a few times. V usage is TRBV9 and J usage is TRBJ1-2, with D possibly matching TRBD1 (5 bases). CDR3 size: 14 residues. Trimming stripped 6 bases from V and 6 bases from J, with 18 bases between. CDR1 and CDR2 from the germline V gene are SGDLS and YYNGEE. CDR3: CASTPSGQVDGYTF. The DNA for the CDR3 is TGTGCCAGCACCCCCTCGGGGCAGGTGGATGGCTACACCTTC.

In its sample, this clonotype was seen many times. The rearrangement uses TRBV10-3 and TRBJ2-2; either TRBD1 or TRBD2 may fit D (5 bases each). V lost 4 bases to trimming and J lost 0 bases, with 9 bases between them. The CDR3 length is 15 residues. Germline-derived CDR1 and CDR2 are ENHRY and SYGVKD. CDR3 coding DNA: TGTGCCATCAGTGGAGGGGTCACGAACACCGGGGAGCTGTTTTTT. Translation: CAISGGVTNTGELFF.